This TCR beta chain was recorded in a study of kidney transplant recipient with SARS-CoV-2 infection. This clonotype occurred many times. TCRdb reprocessed the reads via MiXCR and lists one record per CDR3 protein. Found here are 250,000 or so distinct CDR3 sequences, 29% of them singletons; the top ten hold roughly 7%. V shed 6 bases and J shed 1 base, with 18 bases lying between them. Germline assignment: CDR1 LNHDA and CDR2 SQIVND (reference sequence). The CDR3 length is 16 residues. The specimen comprised a blood sample, sampled at baseline and on approximately day 120 from a kidney transplant recipient. The sequence was obtained from a male patient aged 30 to 40 who had COVID-19 and was a kidney transplant recipient. Some T cells may be transferred from the graft donor. V gene TRBV19 combines with J gene TRBJ1-2; D perhaps matches TRBD1 (5 bases). CDR3 in amino acids: CASRGLTENFNYGYTF. Written as DNA, the CDR3 is TGTGCCAGTAGGGGACTTACAGAAAACTTTAACTATGGCTACACCTTC.